The clone carrying this T cell receptor (beta chain) was seen only a few times. Its antigen is undetermined. The data were produced by immunoSEQ multiplex PCR, yet TCRdb's version contains in-frame clones alone and is incomplete. Here the sample spans around 160,000 clones, approximately 78% being singletons. This entry belongs to a study of T cell responses to AZD1222 COVID-19 vaccine. Study-wide findings and caveats: Increased Spike-specific TCR breadth and depth were observed after two AZD1222 doses. There were mostly white British donors and more females than males, and clonal diversity was possibly underestimated.

This CDR3 region has 13 residues. Trimming removed 4 bases from V and 7 bases from J, with 13 bases in between. The V gene's germline CDR1 is LGHDT and CDR2 YNNKEL (reference sequence). The TCR comes from an adult in good health. The input for sequencing was peripheral blood, taken on day 0 of MenACWY control vaccination. V is TRBV3-1 (or the pseudogene TRBV3-2) and J is TRBJ1-2, with D perhaps TRBD1 (6 bases). The DNA for the CDR3 is TGTGCCAGCAGCCTCTACAGGGACGGTGGCTACACCTTC. Its protein product is CASSLYRDGGYTF.